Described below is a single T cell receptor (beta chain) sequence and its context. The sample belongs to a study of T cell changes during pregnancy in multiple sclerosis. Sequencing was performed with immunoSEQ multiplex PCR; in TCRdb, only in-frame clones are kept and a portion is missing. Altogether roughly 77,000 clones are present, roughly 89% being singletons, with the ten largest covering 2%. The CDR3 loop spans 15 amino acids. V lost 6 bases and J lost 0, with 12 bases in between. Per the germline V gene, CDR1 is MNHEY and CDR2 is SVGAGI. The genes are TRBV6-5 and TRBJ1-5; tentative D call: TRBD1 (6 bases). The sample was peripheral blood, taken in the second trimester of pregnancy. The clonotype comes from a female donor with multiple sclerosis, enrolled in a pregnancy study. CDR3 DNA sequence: TGTGCCAGCAGCCCGACAGGCTATAGCAATCAGCCCCAGCATTTT. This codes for CASSPTGYSNQPQHF.